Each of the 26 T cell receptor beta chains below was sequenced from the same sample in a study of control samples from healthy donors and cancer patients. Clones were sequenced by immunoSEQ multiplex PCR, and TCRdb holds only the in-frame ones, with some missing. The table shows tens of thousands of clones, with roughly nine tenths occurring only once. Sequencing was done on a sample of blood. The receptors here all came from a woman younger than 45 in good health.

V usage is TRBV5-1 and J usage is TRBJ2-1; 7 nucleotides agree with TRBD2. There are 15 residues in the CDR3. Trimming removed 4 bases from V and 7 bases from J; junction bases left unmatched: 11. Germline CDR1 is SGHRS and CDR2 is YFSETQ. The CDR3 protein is CASSPGQVAGNEQFF. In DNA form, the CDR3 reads TGCGCCAGCAGCCCAGGTCAGGTAGCGGGTAATGAGCAGTTCTTC. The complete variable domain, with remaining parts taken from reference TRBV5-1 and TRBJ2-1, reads KAGVTQTPRYLIKTRGQQVTLSCSPISGHRSVSWYQQTPGQGLQFLFEYFSETQRNKGNFPGRFSGRQFSNSRSEMNVSTLELGDSALYLCASSPGQVAGNEQFFGPGTRLTVL.

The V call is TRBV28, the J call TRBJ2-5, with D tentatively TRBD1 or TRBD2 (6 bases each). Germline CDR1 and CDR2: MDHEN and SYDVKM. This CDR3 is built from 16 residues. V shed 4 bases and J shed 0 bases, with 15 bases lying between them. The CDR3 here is CASSYRGQMYQETQYF. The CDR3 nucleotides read TGTGCCAGCAGTTACCGGGGGCAGATGTACCAAGAGACCCAGTACTTC.

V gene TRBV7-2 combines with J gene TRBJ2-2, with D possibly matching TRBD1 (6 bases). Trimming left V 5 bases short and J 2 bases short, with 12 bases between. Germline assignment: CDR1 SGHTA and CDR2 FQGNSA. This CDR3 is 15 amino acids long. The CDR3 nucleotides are TGTGCCAGCAGCAACCGGGACACTAACACCGGGGAGCTGTTTTTT. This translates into CASSNRDTNTGELFF. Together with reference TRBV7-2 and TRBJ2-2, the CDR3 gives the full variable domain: GAGVSQSPSNKVTEKGKDVELRCDPISGHTALYWYRQSLGQGLEFLIYFQGNSAPDKSGLPSDRFSAERTGGSVSTLTIQRTQQEDSAVYLCASSNRDTNTGELFFGEGSRLTVL.

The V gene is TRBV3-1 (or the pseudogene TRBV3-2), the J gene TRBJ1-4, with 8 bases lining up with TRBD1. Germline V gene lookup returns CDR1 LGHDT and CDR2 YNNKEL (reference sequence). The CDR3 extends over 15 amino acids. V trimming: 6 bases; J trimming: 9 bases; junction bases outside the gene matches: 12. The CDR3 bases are TGTGCCAGCAGTACCTTGCAGGGGGCGCGAAAAAAACTGTTTTTT. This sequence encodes CASSTLQGARKKLFF.

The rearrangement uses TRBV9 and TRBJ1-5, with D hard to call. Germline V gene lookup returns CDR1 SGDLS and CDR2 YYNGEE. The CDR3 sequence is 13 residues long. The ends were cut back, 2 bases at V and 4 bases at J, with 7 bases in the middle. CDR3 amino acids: CASSVKGNQPQHF. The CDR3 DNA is TGTGCCAGCAGCGTCAAAGGAAATCAGCCCCAGCATTTT.

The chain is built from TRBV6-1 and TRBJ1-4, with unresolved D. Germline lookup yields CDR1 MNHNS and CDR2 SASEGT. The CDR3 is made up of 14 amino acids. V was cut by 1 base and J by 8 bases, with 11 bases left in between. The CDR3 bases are TGTGCCAGCAGTGAAGTTGGGTCAGGCGAAAAACTGTTTTTT. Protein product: CASSEVGSGEKLFF.

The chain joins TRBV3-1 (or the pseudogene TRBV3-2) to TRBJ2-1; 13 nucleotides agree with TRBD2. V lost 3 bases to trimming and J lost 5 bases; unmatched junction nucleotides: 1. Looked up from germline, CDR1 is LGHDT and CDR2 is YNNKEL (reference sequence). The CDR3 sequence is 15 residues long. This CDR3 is CASSQGTSGNNEQFF. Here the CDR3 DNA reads TGTGCCAGCAGCCAGGGGACTAGCGGGAACAATGAGCAGTTCTTC.

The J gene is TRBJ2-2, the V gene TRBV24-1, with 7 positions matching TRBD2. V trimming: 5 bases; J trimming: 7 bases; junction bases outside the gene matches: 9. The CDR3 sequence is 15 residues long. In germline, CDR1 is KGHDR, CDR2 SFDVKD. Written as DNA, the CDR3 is TGTGCCACCAGTGGGGCGGGGGATTTGGGCGGGGAGCTGTTTTTT. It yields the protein CATSGAGDLGGELFF.

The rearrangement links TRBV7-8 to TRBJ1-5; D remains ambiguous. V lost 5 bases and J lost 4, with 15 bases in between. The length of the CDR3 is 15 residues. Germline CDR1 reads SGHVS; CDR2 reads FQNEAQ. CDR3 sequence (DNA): TGTGCCAGCAGCCTACGAGCGATACAAAATCAGCCCCAGCATTTT. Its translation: CASSLRAIQNQPQHF.

DNA for the CDR3: TGTGCCAGCTCATCCGGAAACACCATATATTTT. As protein: CASSSGNTIYF. This chain connects TRBV12-3 or TRBV12-4 to TRBJ1-3; D not certain. The CDR3 extends over 11 amino acids. Trimming removed 8 bases from V and 4 bases from J, with 6 bases in between.

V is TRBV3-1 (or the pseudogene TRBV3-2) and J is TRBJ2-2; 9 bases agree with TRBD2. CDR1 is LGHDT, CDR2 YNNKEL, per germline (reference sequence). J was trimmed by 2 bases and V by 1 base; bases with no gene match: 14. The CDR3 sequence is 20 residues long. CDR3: CASSQVPPAGGKVNTGELFF. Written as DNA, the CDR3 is TGTGCCAGCAGCCAAGTCCCTCCCGCGGGGGGGAAAGTTAACACCGGGGAGCTGTTTTTT.

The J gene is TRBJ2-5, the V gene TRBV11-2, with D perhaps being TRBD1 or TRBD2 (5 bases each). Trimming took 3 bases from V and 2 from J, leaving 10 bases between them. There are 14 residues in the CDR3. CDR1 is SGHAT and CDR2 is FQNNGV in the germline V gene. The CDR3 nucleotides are TGTGCCAGCAGCTTCCGGGACCCACAAGAGACCCAGTACTTC. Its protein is CASSFRDPQETQYF.

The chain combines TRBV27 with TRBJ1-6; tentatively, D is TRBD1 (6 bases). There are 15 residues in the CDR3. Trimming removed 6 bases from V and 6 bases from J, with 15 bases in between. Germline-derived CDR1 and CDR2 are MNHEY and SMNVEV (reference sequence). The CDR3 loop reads CASRSDRSGNSPLHF. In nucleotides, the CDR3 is TGTGCCAGCAGGTCAGACAGGTCAGGTAATTCACCCCTCCACTTT.

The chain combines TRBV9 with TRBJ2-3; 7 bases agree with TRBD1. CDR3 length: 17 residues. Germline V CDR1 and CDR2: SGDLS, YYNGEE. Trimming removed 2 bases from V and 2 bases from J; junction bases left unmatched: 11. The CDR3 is CASSVGTVQGSTDTQYF. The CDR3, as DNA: TGTGCCAGCAGCGTGGGGACAGTACAGGGGTCCACAGATACGCAGTATTTT.

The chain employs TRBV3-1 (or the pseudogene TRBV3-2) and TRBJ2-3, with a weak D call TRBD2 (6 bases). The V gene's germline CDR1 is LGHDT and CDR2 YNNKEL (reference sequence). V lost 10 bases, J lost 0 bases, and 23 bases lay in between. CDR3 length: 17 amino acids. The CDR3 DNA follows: TGTGCCATCATCTCCAAGGGACTTTCCCCTAGCACAGATACGCAGTATTTT. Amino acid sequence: CAIISKGLSPSTDTQYF.

CDR3 nucleotide sequence: TGTGCCAGCAGAAAAGAGGGGGCAGGCCGAGGCTATGGCTACACCTTC. Its translation: CASRKEGAGRGYGYTF. V gene TRBV25-1 combines with J gene TRBJ1-2; 7 positions match TRBD1. V lost 6 bases to trimming and J lost 4 bases; unmatched junction nucleotides: 14. Germline V gene data show CDR1 as MGHDK and CDR2 as SYGVNS. The CDR3 is 16 residues long.

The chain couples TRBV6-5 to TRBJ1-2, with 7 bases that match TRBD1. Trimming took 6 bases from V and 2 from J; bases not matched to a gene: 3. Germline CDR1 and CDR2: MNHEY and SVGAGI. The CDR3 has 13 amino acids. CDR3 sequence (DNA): TGTGCCAGCAGAGCAGGGGGAAACTATGGCTACACCTTC. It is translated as CASRAGGNYGYTF.

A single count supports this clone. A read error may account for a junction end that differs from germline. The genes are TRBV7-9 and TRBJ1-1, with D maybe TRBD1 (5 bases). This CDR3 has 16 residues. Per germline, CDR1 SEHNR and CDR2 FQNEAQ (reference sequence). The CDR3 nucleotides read TGTGCCAGCACCTTACAGAGGGACTACCCGAACACTGAAGCTTTCTTT. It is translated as CASTLQRDYPNTEAFF.

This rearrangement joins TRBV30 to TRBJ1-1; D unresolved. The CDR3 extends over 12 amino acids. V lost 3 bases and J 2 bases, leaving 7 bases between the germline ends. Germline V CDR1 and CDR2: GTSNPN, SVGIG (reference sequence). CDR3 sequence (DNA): TGTGCCTGGAGGCGTGTTAACACTGAAGCTTTCTTT. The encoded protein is CAWRRVNTEAFF.

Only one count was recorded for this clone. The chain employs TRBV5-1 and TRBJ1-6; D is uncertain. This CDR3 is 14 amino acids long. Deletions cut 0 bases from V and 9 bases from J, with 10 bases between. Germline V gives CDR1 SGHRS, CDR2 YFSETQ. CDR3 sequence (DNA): TGCGCCAGCAGCTTGGAAGTAATGGGTTCACCCCTCCACTTT. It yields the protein CASSLEVMGSPLHF.

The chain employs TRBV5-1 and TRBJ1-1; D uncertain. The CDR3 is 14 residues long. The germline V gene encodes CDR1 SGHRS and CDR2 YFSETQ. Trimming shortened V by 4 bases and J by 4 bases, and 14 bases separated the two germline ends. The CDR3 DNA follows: TGCGCCAGCAGCCTTGGAGGTTTTAGCACTGAAGCTTTCTTT. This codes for CASSLGGFSTEAFF.

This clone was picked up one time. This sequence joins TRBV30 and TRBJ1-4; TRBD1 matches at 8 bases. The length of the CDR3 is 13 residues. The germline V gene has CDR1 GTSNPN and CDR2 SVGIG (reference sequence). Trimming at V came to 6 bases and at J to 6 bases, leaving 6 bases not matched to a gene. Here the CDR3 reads CACTTGAYEKLFF. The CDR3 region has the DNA TGTGCCTGCACGACAGGGGCGTATGAAAAACTGTTTTTT.

The DNA for the CDR3 is TGTGCCAGCAGGCCCGTGGAGATCTATGGCTACACCTTC. As protein: CASRPVEIYGYTF. The chain uses TRBV7-7 and TRBJ1-2; no reliable D call. Germline V gene data show CDR1 as SSHAT and CDR2 as FNYEAQ (reference sequence). V was shortened by 6 bases and J by 4 bases, with 12 bases between the two germline ends. The CDR3 is made up of 13 amino acids. The full variable domain, its missing parts supplied by reference TRBV7-7 and TRBJ1-2, is GAGVSQSPRYKVTKRGQDVTLRCDPISSHATLYWYQQALGQGPEFLTYFNYEAQPDKSGLPSDRFSAERPEGSISTLTIQRTEQRDSAMYRCASRPVEIYGYTFGSGTRLTVV.

CDR3 loop: CASSIWGTGARSYEQYF. DNA of the CDR3: TGTGCCAGTAGTATCTGGGGCACAGGCGCCCGCTCCTACGAGCAGTACTTC. The chain joins TRBV19 to TRBJ2-7; the D gene is possibly TRBD1 (5 bases). Per germline, CDR1 LNHDA and CDR2 SQIVND (reference sequence). The V end was cut by 3 bases, the J end by 0 bases, with 18 bases between. The CDR3 runs to 17 residues.

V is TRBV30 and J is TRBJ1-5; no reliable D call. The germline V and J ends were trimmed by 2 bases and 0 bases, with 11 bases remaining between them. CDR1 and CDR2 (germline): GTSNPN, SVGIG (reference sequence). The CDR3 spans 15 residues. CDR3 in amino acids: CAWSKAVYSNQPQHF. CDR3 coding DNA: TGTGCCTGGAGTAAGGCAGTTTATAGCAATCAGCCCCAGCATTTT.

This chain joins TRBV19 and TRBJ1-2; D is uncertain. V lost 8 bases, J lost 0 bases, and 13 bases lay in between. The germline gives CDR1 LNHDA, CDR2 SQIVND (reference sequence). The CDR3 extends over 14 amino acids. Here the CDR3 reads CASRLGISNYGYTF. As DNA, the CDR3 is TGTGCCAGTCGCTTGGGGATCTCTAACTATGGCTACACCTTC. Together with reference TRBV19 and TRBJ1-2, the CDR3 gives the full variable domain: DGGITQSPKYLFRKEGQNVTLSCEQNLNHDAMYWYRQDPGQGLRLIYYSQIVNDFQKGDIAEGYSVSREKKESFPLTVTSAQKNPTAFYLCASRLGISNYGYTFGSGTRLTVV.